Listed below are T cell receptor beta chains from one sample, sequenced in a study of identical twins. MiXCR, run by TCRdb on the 5' RACE reads, gives a single entry per CDR3 protein. Of under 300,000 distinct CDR3 sequences listed, around 15% were seen once; the top ten hold about 9%. Specimen: memory (CD45RO+) T cells sorted from blood. All receptors come from a woman aged 18-29 years in good health. Both conserved end residues are part of each CDR3. The D gene is left open where the match is weak. Only some rows state a clone size, as once, few, many or a class for expanded clones.

clone_size: many; v_call: TRBV5-1; d_call: TRBD1; j_call: TRBJ2-7; cdr3_nt: TGCGCCAGCAGACCAACAGGGGGTATTACGGACGAGCAGTACTTC; cdr3_aa: CASRPTGGITDEQYF
clone_size: many; v_call: TRBV6-1; d_call: -; j_call: TRBJ2-2; cdr3_nt: TGTGCCCTGGGAGGGGAGCTGTTTTTT; cdr3_aa: CALGGELFF
clone_size: -; v_call: TRBV10-1; d_call: -; j_call: TRBJ2-5; cdr3_nt: TGCGCCAGCAGTGAGTCCGGAGCGACCGGAGAGACCAAGTACTTC; cdr3_aa: CASSESGATGETKYF
clone_size: -; v_call: TRBV7-9; d_call: -; j_call: TRBJ2-7; cdr3_nt: TGTGCCAGCAGCCCCGAGTCGCCCCCCTACGAGCAGTACTTC; cdr3_aa: CASSPESPPYEQYF
clone_size: few; v_call: TRBV4-1; d_call: -; j_call: TRBJ2-3; cdr3_nt: TGCGCCAGCAGCCAAGAGGAGATGCAAGATACGCAGTATTTT; cdr3_aa: CASSQEEMQDTQYF
clone_size: -; v_call: TRBV28; d_call: -; j_call: TRBJ2-7; cdr3_nt: TGTGCCAGCAGTTCCCGATGGACAGCTTACTACGAGCAGTACTTC; cdr3_aa: CASSSRWTAYYEQYF
clone_size: few; v_call: TRBV5-1; d_call: TRBD2; j_call: TRBJ2-2; cdr3_nt: TGCGCCAGCAGCTGGACTAGCGGCGACACCGGGGAGCTGTTTTTT; cdr3_aa: CASSWTSGDTGELFF
clone_size: few; v_call: TRBV6-4; d_call: TRBD2; j_call: TRBJ2-3; cdr3_nt: TGTGCCAGCAGTGGGACTAGCGGGGCAGATACGCAGTATTTT; cdr3_aa: CASSGTSGADTQYF
clone_size: -; v_call: TRBV3-1; d_call: -; j_call: TRBJ2-7; cdr3_nt: TGTGCCAGCAGCTACGGCTGGGAGAACGAGCAGTACTTC; cdr3_aa: CASSYGWENEQYF
clone_size: few; v_call: TRBV9; d_call: -; j_call: TRBJ1-2; cdr3_nt: TGTGCCAGCAGCGTAAGCTCTGAACATAACTATGGCTACACCTTC; cdr3_aa: CASSVSSEHNYGYTF
clone_size: many; v_call: TRBV5-1; d_call: TRBD1; j_call: TRBJ2-4; cdr3_nt: TGCGCCAGCAGCACGACAGGGTCGGACATTCAGTACTTC; cdr3_aa: CASSTTGSDIQYF
clone_size: few; v_call: TRBV12-3/TRBV12-4; d_call: TRBD1; j_call: TRBJ1-1; cdr3_nt: TGTGCCAGCAGTACCCCGGGGACAGGGGGTCGGACTGAAGCTTTCTTT; cdr3_aa: CASSTPGTGGRTEAFF
clone_size: -; v_call: TRBV5-1; d_call: -; j_call: TRBJ1-2; cdr3_nt: TGCGCCAGCAGGCGGGAGCAGGCTCACGGCTACACCTTC; cdr3_aa: CASRREQAHGYTF
clone_size: -; v_call: TRBV6-1; d_call: -; j_call: TRBJ2-2; cdr3_nt: TGTGCCAGCAGCCCCTCGCGCGCGAACACCGGGGAGCTGTTTTTT; cdr3_aa: CASSPSRANTGELFF
clone_size: -; v_call: TRBV5-1; d_call: -; j_call: TRBJ1-1; cdr3_nt: TGCGCCAGCAGGCTTTGGGGGACTTCTACGACTGAAGCTTTCTTT; cdr3_aa: CASRLWGTSTTEAFF
clone_size: few; v_call: TRBV7-8; d_call: TRBD1; j_call: TRBJ1-1; cdr3_nt: TGTGCCAGCAGCTTCGACAGGGGGTACACTGAAGCTTTCTTT; cdr3_aa: CASSFDRGYTEAFF
clone_size: many; v_call: TRBV4-3; d_call: -; j_call: TRBJ2-5; cdr3_nt: TGCGCCAGCAGCCAAAATACCGGAAGGGAGACCCAGTACTTC; cdr3_aa: CASSQNTGRETQYF
clone_size: -; v_call: TRBV20-1; d_call: -; j_call: TRBJ1-6; cdr3_nt: TGCAGTGCTAGAGATCTAGGGGATTCACCCCTCCACTTT; cdr3_aa: CSARDLGDSPLHF
clone_size: -; v_call: TRBV6-1; d_call: -; j_call: TRBJ2-1; cdr3_nt: TGTGCCAGCAGTGAAAGCTCCTACAATGAGCAGTTCTTC; cdr3_aa: CASSESSYNEQFF
clone_size: few; v_call: TRBV20-1; d_call: -; j_call: TRBJ1-1; cdr3_nt: TGCAGTGCTAGAGGGACCGAAAACACTGAAGCTTTCTTT; cdr3_aa: CSARGTENTEAFF
clone_size: -; v_call: TRBV12-3/TRBV12-4; d_call: -; j_call: TRBJ2-7; cdr3_nt: TGTGCCAGCATGGGGGTATACGAGCAGTACTTC; cdr3_aa: CASMGVYEQYF
clone_size: few; v_call: TRBV20-1; d_call: -; j_call: TRBJ2-7; cdr3_nt: TGCAGTGCTGGCCTAACTGGGGGCGCCTACGAGCAGTACTTC; cdr3_aa: CSAGLTGGAYEQYF
clone_size: -; v_call: TRBV7-9; d_call: -; j_call: TRBJ1-2; cdr3_nt: TGTGCCAGCAGCTTCCAGGGAAGCTATGGCTACACCTTC; cdr3_aa: CASSFQGSYGYTF
clone_size: few; v_call: TRBV7-9; d_call: -; j_call: TRBJ1-4; cdr3_nt: TGTGCCAGCAGCTTATTGGGGGCAACTAATGAAAAACTGTTTTTT; cdr3_aa: CASSLLGATNEKLFF
clone_size: few; v_call: TRBV6-5; d_call: -; j_call: TRBJ2-1; cdr3_nt: TGTGCCAGCAGTCTACCCCGAGGTGAGCAGTTCTTC; cdr3_aa: CASSLPRGEQFF
clone_size: -; v_call: TRBV20-1; d_call: TRBD2; j_call: TRBJ2-5; cdr3_nt: TGCAGTGCTATTGTATTAGCGGGTGGGAAGACCCAGTACTTC; cdr3_aa: CSAIVLAGGKTQYF
clone_size: few; v_call: TRBV2; d_call: TRBD1; j_call: TRBJ1-2; cdr3_nt: TGTGCCAGCAGTCCACCGATACAGGGGATTTACACCTTC; cdr3_aa: CASSPPIQGIYTF
clone_size: -; v_call: TRBV20-1; d_call: TRBD2; j_call: TRBJ2-3; cdr3_nt: TGCAGTGCTAGAGAATGGCGGGGGGGCAGGGATACGCAGTATTTT; cdr3_aa: CSAREWRGGRDTQYF
clone_size: few; v_call: TRBV20-1; d_call: TRBD1; j_call: TRBJ1-1; cdr3_nt: TGCAGTGCTAGAGGGGACAGGGGTGCGAACACTGAAGCTTTCTTT; cdr3_aa: CSARGDRGANTEAFF
clone_size: many; v_call: TRBV7-2; d_call: -; j_call: TRBJ2-2; cdr3_nt: TGTGCCAGCAGCTTAGCCTATAACACCGGGGAGCTGTTTTTT; cdr3_aa: CASSLAYNTGELFF
clone_size: -; v_call: TRBV14; d_call: TRBD2; j_call: TRBJ2-5; cdr3_nt: TGTGCCAGCAGCCACGGACTAGTGGAGACCCAGTACTTC; cdr3_aa: CASSHGLVETQYF
clone_size: few; v_call: TRBV11-3; d_call: TRBD1; j_call: TRBJ1-1; cdr3_nt: TGTGCCAGCAGCTTAAAGGGGACAGGGGGGTTGAACACTGAAGCTTTCTTT; cdr3_aa: CASSLKGTGGLNTEAFF
clone_size: few; v_call: TRBV5-1; d_call: -; j_call: TRBJ2-7; cdr3_nt: TGCGCCAGCAGCTCTACCCGGTACGAGCAGTACTTC; cdr3_aa: CASSSTRYEQYF
clone_size: few; v_call: TRBV24-1; d_call: -; j_call: TRBJ2-1; cdr3_nt: TGTGCCACCAGTGACCTTGGGACGACCAATGAGCAGTTCTTC; cdr3_aa: CATSDLGTTNEQFF
clone_size: many; v_call: TRBV11-2; d_call: -; j_call: TRBJ2-2; cdr3_nt: TGTGCCAGCAGTCATACCCCCGGGGAGCTGTTTTTT; cdr3_aa: CASSHTPGELFF
clone_size: few; v_call: TRBV6-1; d_call: TRBD2; j_call: TRBJ2-1; cdr3_nt: TGTGCCAGCAGCCACAGACTAGCGGGGGTCCCTTTCTCCTACAATGAGCAGTTCTTC; cdr3_aa: CASSHRLAGVPFSYNEQFF
clone_size: -; v_call: TRBV20-1; d_call: -; j_call: TRBJ2-1; cdr3_nt: TGCAGTGCTAGAGGGGTCTCATCCAATGAGCAGTTCTTC; cdr3_aa: CSARGVSSNEQFF
clone_size: -; v_call: TRBV10-3; d_call: -; j_call: TRBJ1-6; cdr3_nt: TGTGCCATCAGTGTAGAGTATAATTCACCCCTCCACTTT; cdr3_aa: CAISVEYNSPLHF
clone_size: few; v_call: TRBV6-2/TRBV6-3; d_call: TRBD2; j_call: TRBJ2-7; cdr3_nt: TGTGCCAGCAAAGGCGGGAGGGCCTACGAGCAGTACTTC; cdr3_aa: CASKGGRAYEQYF
clone_size: -; v_call: TRBV6-5; d_call: -; j_call: TRBJ2-7; cdr3_nt: TGTGCCAGCCAGACACCTTACGAGCAGTACTTC; cdr3_aa: CASQTPYEQYF
clone_size: many; v_call: TRBV5-6; d_call: TRBD1; j_call: TRBJ1-2; cdr3_nt: TGTGCCAGCAGCCCCATTCAGGGACAGGTCTATGGCTACACCTTC; cdr3_aa: CASSPIQGQVYGYTF
clone_size: many; v_call: TRBV9; d_call: TRBD2; j_call: TRBJ2-3; cdr3_nt: TGTGCCAGCAGCCATACCGGGACTAGCGGGAGGACAGATACGCAGTATTTT; cdr3_aa: CASSHTGTSGRTDTQYF
clone_size: -; v_call: TRBV5-1; d_call: TRBD2; j_call: TRBJ2-5; cdr3_nt: TGCGCCAGCAGCGTAGCGGGGGGGCCGGAGACCCAGTACTTC; cdr3_aa: CASSVAGGPETQYF
clone_size: few; v_call: TRBV12-3/TRBV12-4; d_call: -; j_call: TRBJ1-1; cdr3_nt: TGTGCCAGCAGCCCCGTGAGAGCTAACACTGAAGCTTTCTTT; cdr3_aa: CASSPVRANTEAFF
clone_size: -; v_call: TRBV7-2; d_call: -; j_call: TRBJ2-1; cdr3_nt: TGTGCCAGCAGCCTCTCCCGGTTTGAGCAGTTCTTC; cdr3_aa: CASSLSRFEQFF
clone_size: few; v_call: TRBV3-1; d_call: TRBD2; j_call: TRBJ2-5; cdr3_nt: TGTGCCAGCAGCCAAGAGGGGACTAGCGGCGAGACCCAGTACTTC; cdr3_aa: CASSQEGTSGETQYF
clone_size: few; v_call: TRBV12-3/TRBV12-4; d_call: -; j_call: TRBJ1-6; cdr3_nt: TGTGCCAGCAGTTTTCGGGGGAATTCACCCCTCCACTTT; cdr3_aa: CASSFRGNSPLHF
clone_size: -; v_call: TRBV5-1; d_call: TRBD1; j_call: TRBJ2-6; cdr3_nt: TGCGCCAGCAGCACGGACAGGGGGGATTCCGGGGCCAACGTCCTGACTTTC; cdr3_aa: CASSTDRGDSGANVLTF
clone_size: few; v_call: TRBV11-2; d_call: TRBD2; j_call: TRBJ2-3; cdr3_nt: TGTGCCTTACAAGCGGGAACTAGCACAGATACGCAGTATTTT; cdr3_aa: CALQAGTSTDTQYF
clone_size: -; v_call: TRBV11-2; d_call: -; j_call: TRBJ2-7; cdr3_nt: TGTGCCAGCAGCTTAGATACGGGCGGGACCGACGAGCAGTACTTC; cdr3_aa: CASSLDTGGTDEQYF